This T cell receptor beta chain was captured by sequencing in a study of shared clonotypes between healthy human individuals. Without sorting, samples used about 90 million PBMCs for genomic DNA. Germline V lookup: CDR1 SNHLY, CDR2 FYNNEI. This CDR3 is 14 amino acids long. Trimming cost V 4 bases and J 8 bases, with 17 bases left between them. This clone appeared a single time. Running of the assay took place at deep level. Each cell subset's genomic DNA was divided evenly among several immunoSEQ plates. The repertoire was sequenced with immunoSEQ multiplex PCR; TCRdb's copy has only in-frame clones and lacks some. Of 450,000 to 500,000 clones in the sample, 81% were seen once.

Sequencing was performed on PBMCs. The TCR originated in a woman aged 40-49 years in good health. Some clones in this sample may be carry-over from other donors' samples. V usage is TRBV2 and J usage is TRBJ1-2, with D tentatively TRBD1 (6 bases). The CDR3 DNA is TGTGCCAGCAGTGTGGGATACAGGGAGAGCGGCTACACCTTC. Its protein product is CASSVGYRESGYTF. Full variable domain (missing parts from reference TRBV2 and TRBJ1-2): EPEVTQTPSHQVTQMGQEVILRCVPISNHLYFYWYRQILGQKVEFLVSFYNNEISEKSEIFDDQFSVERPDGSNFTLKIRSTKLEDSAMYFCASSVGYRESGYTFGSGTRLTVV.